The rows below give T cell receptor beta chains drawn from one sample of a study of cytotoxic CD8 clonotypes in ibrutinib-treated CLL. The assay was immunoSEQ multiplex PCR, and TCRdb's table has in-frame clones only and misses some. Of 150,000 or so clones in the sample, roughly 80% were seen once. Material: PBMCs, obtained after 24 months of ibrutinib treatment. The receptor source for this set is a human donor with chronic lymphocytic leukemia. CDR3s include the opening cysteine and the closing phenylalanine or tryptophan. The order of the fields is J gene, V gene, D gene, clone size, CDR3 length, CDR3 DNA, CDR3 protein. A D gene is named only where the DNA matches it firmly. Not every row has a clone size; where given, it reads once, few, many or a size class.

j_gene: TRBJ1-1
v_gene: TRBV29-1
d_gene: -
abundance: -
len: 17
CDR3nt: TGCAGCGTTGAACCTCGATACCTGAAAAGCAGGCACACTGAAGCTTTCTTT
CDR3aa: CSVEPRYLKSRHTEAFF

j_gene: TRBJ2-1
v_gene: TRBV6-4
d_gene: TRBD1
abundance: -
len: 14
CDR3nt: TGTGCCAGCAGTGACTCGAACAGGGGCTATGAGCAGTTCTTC
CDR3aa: CASSDSNRGYEQFF

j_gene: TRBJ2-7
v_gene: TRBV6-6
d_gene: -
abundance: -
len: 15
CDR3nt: TGTGCCAGCACCTACGAGGTTCAGGGCCCCTACGAGCAGTACTTC
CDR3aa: CASTYEVQGPYEQYF

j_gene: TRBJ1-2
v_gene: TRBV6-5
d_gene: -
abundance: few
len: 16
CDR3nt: TGTGCCAGCAGTTACTCCCCGGCGGGGGCTAACTATGGCTACACCTTC
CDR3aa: CASSYSPAGANYGYTF

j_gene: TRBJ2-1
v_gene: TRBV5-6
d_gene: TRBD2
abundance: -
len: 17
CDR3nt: TGTGCCAGCAGCTGGGTAGCGGGGGGCGCCTCCTACAATGAGCAGTTCTTC
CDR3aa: CASSWVAGGASYNEQFF

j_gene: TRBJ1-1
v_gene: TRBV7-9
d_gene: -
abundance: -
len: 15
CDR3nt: TGTGCCAGCAGCTACTCGCCCGGTATGAACACTGAAGCTTTCTTT
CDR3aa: CASSYSPGMNTEAFF

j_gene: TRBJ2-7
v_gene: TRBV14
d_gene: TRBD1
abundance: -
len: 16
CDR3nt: TGTGCCAGCAGCCGAAACCGGGACAGGGGATCCTACGAGCAGTACTTC
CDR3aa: CASSRNRDRGSYEQYF

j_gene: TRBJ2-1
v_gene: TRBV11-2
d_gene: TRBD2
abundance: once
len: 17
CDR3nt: TGTGCCAGCAGCGAACGCATAGCGGGGGGGATCTACAATGAGCAGTTCTTC
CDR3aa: CASSERIAGGIYNEQFF

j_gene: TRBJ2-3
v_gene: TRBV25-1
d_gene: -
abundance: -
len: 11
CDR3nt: TGTGCGATTCAGACGACAGATACGCAGTATTTT
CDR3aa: CAIQTTDTQYF

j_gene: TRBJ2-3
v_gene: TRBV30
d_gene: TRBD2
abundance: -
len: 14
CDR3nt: TGTGCCGCCGGATGGGCGGGAGGAGGAGATACGCAGTATTTT
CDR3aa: CAAGWAGGGDTQYF

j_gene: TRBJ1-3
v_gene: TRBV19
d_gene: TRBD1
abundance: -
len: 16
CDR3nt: TGTGCCAGTAGTATCGGGGGACAGGGCTCTGGAAACACCATATATTTT
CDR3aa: CASSIGGQGSGNTIYF

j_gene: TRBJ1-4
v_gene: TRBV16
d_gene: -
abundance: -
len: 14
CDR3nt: TGTGCCAGCAGCCAATCTAGGGGAAGGGAAAAACTGTTTTTT
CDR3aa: CASSQSRGREKLFF

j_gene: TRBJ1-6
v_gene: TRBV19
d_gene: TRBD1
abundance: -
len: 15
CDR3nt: TGTGCCAGTAGGATCGGACAGGGGGCTAATTCACCCCTCCACTTT
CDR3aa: CASRIGQGANSPLHF

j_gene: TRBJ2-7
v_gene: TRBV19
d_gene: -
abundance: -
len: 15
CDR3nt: TGTGCCAGTAGTCCAGCCGCGACAGGATCCTACGAGCAGTACTTC
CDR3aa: CASSPAATGSYEQYF

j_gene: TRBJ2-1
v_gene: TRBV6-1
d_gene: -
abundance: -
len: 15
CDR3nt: TGTGCCAGCAGCTTTGGAGGGAGGCACTACAATGAGCAGTTCTTC
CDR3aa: CASSFGGRHYNEQFF